Each of the 11 T cell receptor beta chains below was sequenced from the same sample in a study of blood T cell repertoires in COVID-19. The protocol was immunoSEQ multiplex PCR, while the TCRdb copy is restricted to in-frame clones and leaves out a portion. Of about 300,000 clones listed, roughly 87% are singletons. The specimen sequenced was peripheral blood. The origin of the receptors is a man between 18 and 29 years old with active or convalescent COVID-19.

V usage is TRBV19 and J usage is TRBJ2-5; D not certain. This CDR3 is built from 14 residues. Trimming left V 4 bases short and J 5 bases short, with 14 bases between. Germline CDR1 is LNHDA and CDR2 is SQIVND (reference sequence). CDR3 DNA: TGTGCCAGTAGTAGGTCAATTACGGAGGAGACCCAGTACTTC. Its protein is CASSRSITEETQYF.

This sequence joins TRBV27 and TRBJ1-5; D ambiguous. CDR1 MNHEY and CDR2 SMNVEV come from the germline V gene (reference sequence). The CDR3 spans 14 residues. V was pared by 1 base and J by 2 bases, with 6 bases between. CDR3 region: CASSLFAGNQPQHF. The CDR3 coding sequence is TGTGCCAGCAGTTTATTTGCAGGCAATCAGCCCCAGCATTTT.

The V call is TRBV10-1, the J call TRBJ2-7; 9 bases fit TRBD1. CDR1 is WNHNN, CDR2 SYGVQD, per germline (reference sequence). Trimming took 5 bases from V and 7 from J; bases not matched to a gene: 6. The CDR3 is made up of 13 amino acids. The DNA for the CDR3 is TGCGCCAGCAGTTTAACAGGGGGCTGGGAGCAGTACTTC. Protein product: CASSLTGGWEQYF.

The chain links TRBV5-1 to TRBJ2-1; D may be TRBD1 (7 bases). The V gene's germline CDR1 is SGHRS and CDR2 YFSETQ. The length of the CDR3 is 17 residues. V was cut by 4 bases and J by 5 bases, with 22 bases left in between. CDR3: CASSTGGGLRKNNEQFF. CDR3 nucleotides: TGCGCCAGCAGCACAGGAGGGGGCCTACGAAAAAACAATGAGCAGTTCTTC. Drawing the rest from reference TRBV5-1 and TRBJ2-1, the complete variable domain is KAGVTQTPRYLIKTRGQQVTLSCSPISGHRSVSWYQQTPGQGLQFLFEYFSETQRNKGNFPGRFSGRQFSNSRSEMNVSTLELGDSALYLCASSTGGGLRKNNEQFFGPGTRLTVL.

The V and J genes are TRBV11-3 and TRBJ1-1; maybe TRBD1 (5 bases). The germline CDR1 and CDR2 sequences are SGHNT and YENEEA. The CDR3 loop spans 13 amino acids. V was shortened by 3 bases and J by 5 bases, with 10 bases between the two germline ends. The CDR3 spells CASSFQGGTEAFF. The CDR3 DNA sequence: TGTGCCAGCAGCTTCCAGGGAGGTACTGAAGCTTTCTTT.

This clone was counted once. The rearrangement uses TRBV28 and TRBJ1-6; TRBD1 is a possible D gene (6 bases). Trimming took off 6 bases at V and 5 bases at J, with 8 bases between the two ends. The length of the CDR3 is 13 residues. Germline values: CDR1 MDHEN, CDR2 SYDVKM. This CDR3 is CASRGTHNSPLHF. In DNA form, the CDR3 reads TGTGCCAGCAGGGGGACACATAATTCACCCCTCCACTTT. Combining the CDR3 with reference TRBV28 and TRBJ1-6 gives the whole variable domain DVKVTQSSRYLVKRTGEKVFLECVQDMDHENMFWYRQDPGLGLRLIYFSYDVKMKEKGDIPEGYSVSREKKERFSLILESASTNQTSMYLCASRGTHNSPLHFGNGTRLTVT.

The chain is built from TRBV5-1 and TRBJ2-1, with TRBD1 matching 9 bases. From germline, CDR1 is SGHRS and CDR2 YFSETQ. The CDR3 totals 14 residues. J lost 9 bases, V lost 4 bases, and 8 bases had no gene match. The CDR3 sequence: CASSNGGQGTEQFF. The CDR3 DNA sequence: TGCGCCAGCAGCAATGGGGGACAGGGCACTGAGCAGTTCTTC. The complete variable domain, with remaining parts taken from reference TRBV5-1 and TRBJ2-1, reads KAGVTQTPRYLIKTRGQQVTLSCSPISGHRSVSWYQQTPGQGLQFLFEYFSETQRNKGNFPGRFSGRQFSNSRSEMNVSTLELGDSALYLCASSNGGQGTEQFFGPGTRLTVL.

The chain combines TRBV7-9 with TRBJ1-6; 7 bases agree with TRBD1. The J segment lost 0 bases and the V segment lost 7 bases, leaving 12 bases of the junction unmatched. Germline V lookup: CDR1 SEHNR, CDR2 FQNEAQ (reference sequence). This CDR3 has 18 amino acids. The chain's CDR3 is CASTSTGSLSSYNSPLHF. The DNA for the CDR3 is TGTGCCAGCACCTCGACAGGGTCCCTAAGCTCCTATAATTCACCCCTCCACTTT.

V usage is TRBV4-3 and J usage is TRBJ2-3; the D gene is possibly TRBD2 (7 bases). The length of the CDR3 is 15 residues. Germline V gene data show CDR1 as LGHNA and CDR2 as YSLEER. Trimming pared 0 bases from V and 2 bases from J, leaving 9 bases between. The CDR3: CASSQDGGPTDTQYF. The DNA of the CDR3 is TGCGCCAGCAGCCAAGACGGGGGGCCCACAGATACGCAGTATTTT.

The chain is built from TRBV27 and TRBJ1-1; TRBD1 agrees at 8 bases. V shed 4 bases and J 0 bases; nucleotides not matched to a gene: 4. CDR3 length: 15 residues. Per germline, CDR1 MNHEY and CDR2 SMNVEV (reference sequence). CDR3 loop: CASSSLTGVNTEAFF. The CDR3 DNA reads TGTGCCAGCAGTTCATTGACAGGGGTGAACACTGAAGCTTTCTTT.

The rearrangement uses TRBV21-1 and TRBJ1-5; the D segment call TRBD1 is taken from the table without a DNA check. TRBV21-1 is labeled a pseudogene. The CDR3 runs to 14 residues. CDR3: CASNKQGARQPQHF. CDR3 bases: TGTGCCAGCAACAAACAGGGGGCTAGGCAGCCCCAGCATTTT.